The T cell receptor beta chain described here comes from a study of beta chain features in type 1 diabetes. Every bit of the isolated RNA underwent reverse transcription, so sequencing read expressed TCRB transcripts. Sequenced by immunoSEQ multiplex PCR; TCRdb stores in-frame clones only, minus some. Here the sample spans 900,000 or so clones, roughly a sixth being singletons. Whole-study results and caveats: All four CD4+ subsets from Type 1 diabetes patients carried moderately but significantly shorter TCRB CDR3s. Diminished insertions and augmented deletions at VDJ junctions characterized type 1 diabetes patients. For patients, the naive, central memory and Treg TCRB repertoires appeared more alike than for healthy donors.

The CDR3 has 15 amino acids. The J segment lost 3 bases and the V segment lost 2 bases, leaving 7 bases of the junction unmatched. Looked up from germline, CDR1 is SQVTM and CDR2 is ANQGSEA. To note about this clone: The target antigen is unknown.

Per donor, one heparinised blood draw averaged roughly 110 mL. The sample consisted of naive CD4+ T cells from blood. The chain carries TRBV29-1 and TRBJ2-3, with TRBD2 matching 8 bases. This sequence was found in a woman aged 18 to 35 in good health. CDR3 amino acids: CSVEPSGRGTDTQYF. Written as DNA, the CDR3 is TGCAGCGTTGAACCGAGCGGGAGAGGGACAGATACGCAGTATTTT.